This T cell receptor (beta chain) was profiled in a study of T cell responses to AZD1222 COVID-19 vaccine. Trimming removed 2 bases at V and 0 bases at J, with 12 bases between. The germline V gene encodes CDR1 SGHTS and CDR2 YDEGEE. CDR3 length equals 16 residues. Assay used: immunoSEQ multiplex PCR; TCRdb lists only in-frame clones, some missing. The data show around 130,000 clones, with approximately 85% seen just once and less than 10% held by the top ten. On this clone: Its antigen is still unknown.

Broader study findings: Unmutated variant regions are reportedly targeted by nearly half of spike-specific TCRs.

The clonotype was recovered from an adult in good health. The source was peripheral blood, collected on day 0 of AZD1222 vaccination. The chain has TRBV5-8 and TRBJ1-5; no definite D call. CDR3 in DNA: TGTGCCAGCAGCTTCTTTTCTCTGAATAGCAATCAGCCCCAGCATTTT. This encodes CASSFFSLNSNQPQHF.